The clone carrying this T cell receptor beta chain has a single count. The data are from a study of cytotoxic CD8 clonotypes in ibrutinib-treated CLL. Looking at the study overall: Response samples were taken after a median of 12 months on treatment, range 6 to 36.

The CDR3 is 15 amino acids. Germline-derived CDR1 and CDR2 are MDHEN and SYDVKM. V was cut by 2 bases and J by 3 bases, with 11 bases left in between. Sequenced by immunoSEQ multiplex PCR; TCRdb stores in-frame clones only, minus some. The table lists 250,000 to 350,000 clones, 76% of them singletons. The sequence derives from a human donor with chronic lymphocytic leukemia. The V call is TRBV28, the J call TRBJ1-5; D remains unclear. Sequences were derived from PBMCs, sampled at disease progression, from a patient treated with ibrutinib. CDR3 sequence (DNA): TGTGCCAGCAGTTTAATCTACCGCTCCAATCAGCCCCAGCATTTT. This gives the protein CASSLIYRSNQPQHF.